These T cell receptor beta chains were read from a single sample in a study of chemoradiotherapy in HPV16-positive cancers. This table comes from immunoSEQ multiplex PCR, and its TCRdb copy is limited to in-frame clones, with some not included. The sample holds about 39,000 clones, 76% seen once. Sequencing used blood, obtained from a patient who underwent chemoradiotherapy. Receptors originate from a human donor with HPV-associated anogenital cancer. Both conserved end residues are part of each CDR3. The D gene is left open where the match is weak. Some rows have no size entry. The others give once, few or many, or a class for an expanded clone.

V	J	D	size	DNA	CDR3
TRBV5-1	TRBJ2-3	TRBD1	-	TGCGCCAGCAGCTCCGGACAGGACTGGACGCCGCCAGATACGCAGTATTTT	CASSSGQDWTPPDTQYF
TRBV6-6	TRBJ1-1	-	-	TGTGCCAGCAGCAACCTGGGCGGTATGAACACTGAAGCTTTCTTT	CASSNLGGMNTEAFF
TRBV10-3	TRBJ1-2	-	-	TGTGCCGGGGGGCCGGGGCACGATGGCTACACCTTC	CAGGPGHDGYTF
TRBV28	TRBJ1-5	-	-	TGTGCCAGCAGAAAACAGCTAAATCAGCCCCAGCATTTT	CASRKQLNQPQHF
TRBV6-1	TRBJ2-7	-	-	TGTGCCAGCAGTGAAGGGGGCTACGAGCAGTACTTC	CASSEGGYEQYF
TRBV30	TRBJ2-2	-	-	TGTGCCTGGCGGCCGGGCCCCAGCGCCGGGGAGCTGTTTTTT	CAWRPGPSAGELFF
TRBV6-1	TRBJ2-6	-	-	TGTGCCAGCAGTGCCAGTGTAAAGGCCAACGTCCTGACTTTC	CASSASVKANVLTF
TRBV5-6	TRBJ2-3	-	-	TGTGCCAGCAGCTTAGGGGGACCGGGCGCAGATACGCAGTATTTT	CASSLGGPGADTQYF
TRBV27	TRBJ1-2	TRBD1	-	TGTGCCAGCAGTTCGCGGACAGGGGGCGCAGGCTATGGCTACACCTTC	CASSSRTGGAGYGYTF
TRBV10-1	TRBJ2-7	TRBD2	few	TGCGCCAGCAGGATTAGCGGGGGTGCCTACGAGCAGTACTTC	CASRISGGAYEQYF
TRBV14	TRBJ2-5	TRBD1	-	TGTGCCAGCAGCCAACTGGGACAGCTTCAAGAGACCCAGTACTTC	CASSQLGQLQETQYF
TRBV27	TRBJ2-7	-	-	TGTGCCAGCAGTCCGACTTCGGAGGGGGAGCAGTACTTC	CASSPTSEGEQYF
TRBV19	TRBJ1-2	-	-	TGTGCCAGTAGCCCACAAGGGACGGGTGGCTACACCTTC	CASSPQGTGGYTF
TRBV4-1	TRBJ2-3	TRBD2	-	TGCGCCAGCAGCCAAGACGGGACGGGGGGGGCCGCAGATACGCAGTATTTT	CASSQDGTGGAADTQYF
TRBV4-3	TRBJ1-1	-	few	TGCGCCAGCAGTCCAAGGACGGATGGGAACACTGAAGCTTTCTTT	CASSPRTDGNTEAFF
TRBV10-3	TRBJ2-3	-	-	TGTGCCATTTCCGAGCGGGGCACAGATACGCAGTATTTT	CAISERGTDTQYF
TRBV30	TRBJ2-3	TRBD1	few	TGTGCCTGGAGTGTGGGGACAGCTAGCACAGATACGCAGTATTTT	CAWSVGTASTDTQYF
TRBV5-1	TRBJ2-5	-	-	TGCGCCAGCAGAGAGACGGGGGCCGCCCAAGAGACCCAGTACTTC	CASRETGAAQETQYF
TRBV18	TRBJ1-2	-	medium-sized	TGTGCCAGCTCACCACCATATTACAGGGATGGCTACACCTTC	CASSPPYYRDGYTF
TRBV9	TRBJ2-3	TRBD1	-	TGTGCCAGCAGCCACGCTTCGGGACAGGGGTCAGATACGCAGTATTTT	CASSHASGQGSDTQYF
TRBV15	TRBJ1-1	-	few	TGTGCCACCAGCAGGACGGACAGAAGGACTGAAGCTTTCTTT	CATSRTDRRTEAFF
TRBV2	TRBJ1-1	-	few	TGTGCCAGCACGGTGGGTTGGGCGGACACTGAAGCTTTCTTT	CASTVGWADTEAFF
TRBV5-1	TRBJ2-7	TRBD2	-	TGCGCCAGCAGCTTGGGGGAGGGTATCTACGAGCAGTACTTC	CASSLGEGIYEQYF
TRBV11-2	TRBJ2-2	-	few	TGTGCCAGCAGCTTAGGGTCCGGCGGGGAGCTGTTTTTT	CASSLGSGGELFF
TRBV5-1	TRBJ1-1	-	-	TGCGCCAGCAGCCGCGTTGGGGGGATTGACACTGAAGCTTTCTTT	CASSRVGGIDTEAFF
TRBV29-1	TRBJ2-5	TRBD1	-	TGCAGCGTCCGGACAGGGCAAGAGACCCAGTACTTC	CSVRTGQETQYF